The rows below give T cell receptor beta chains drawn from one sample of a study of T cells in Graves' hyperthyroidism and ophthalmopathy. TCRdb redid the calling of the multiplex PCR reads with MiXCR, one entry per CDR3 protein. The sample consists of approximately 870,000 distinct CDR3 sequences, 35% to 45% of them appearing once. Sequencing input: blood. The receptors were gathered from a man between 18 and 29 years old with Graves' hyperthyroidism. The CDR3 runs from the conserved cysteine through the conserved F or W. The D gene is left open where the match is weak. Expanded clones get a size class; other rows say once, few or many, or leave the size out.

V gene	D gene	CDR3 length	J gene	clone size	CDR3 DNA	CDR3 protein
TRBV29-1	.	14	TRBJ1-2	many	TGCAGCGTTATCTCGGTGGGCAGGGTTTATGGCTACACCTTC	CSVISVGRVYGYTF
TRBV7-9	TRBD1	14	TRBJ1-1	many	TGTGCCAGCAGCTCTACAGGGGGCCACACTGAAGCTTTCTTT	CASSSTGGHTEAFF
TRBV11-2	.	15	TRBJ2-2	.	TGTGCCAGCAGCGCCCTGAGGGTGGACACCGGGGAGCTGTTTTTT	CASSALRVDTGELFF
TRBV6-5	TRBD1	16	TRBJ1-2	few	TGTGCCAGCAGTTACCGTCCAGGGACAGGGAAAGACGGCTACACCTTC	CASSYRPGTGKDGYTF
TRBV25-1	.	13	TRBJ1-2	.	TGTGCCAGCAGTGCAGACCTGGGGCATGGCTACACCTTC	CASSADLGHGYTF
TRBV29-1	.	11	TRBJ2-2	many	TGCAGCGTTTTGGGGGTCGGGGAGCTGTTTTTT	CSVLGVGELFF
TRBV29-1	TRBD2	13	TRBJ2-7	.	TGCAGCAGCCCCGGACTAGGACACTACGAGCAGTACTTC	CSSPGLGHYEQYF
TRBV6-1	.	13	TRBJ1-5	few	TGTGCCAGCAGGGACCAGACAGATCAGCCCCAGCATTTT	CASRDQTDQPQHF
TRBV7-2	.	13	TRBJ1-4	many	TGTGCCAGCAGCTTATCGGGACCGGGAAAACTGTTTTTT	CASSLSGPGKLFF
TRBV20-1	.	13	TRBJ2-7	few	TGCAGTGCTAGAGACAATAGGGCCCACGAGCAGTACTTC	CSARDNRAHEQYF
TRBV5-4	TRBD2	15	TRBJ2-7	.	TGTGCCAGCAGCTTGGCTGGCGGGAGTGTCTACGAGCAGTACTTC	CASSLAGGSVYEQYF
TRBV25-1	.	15	TRBJ1-6	many	TGTGCCAGCAGTTTCTCCGGACGGTATAATTCACCCCTCCACTTT	CASSFSGRYNSPLHF
TRBV7-2	TRBD2	16	TRBJ2-7	.	TGTGCCAGCAGTTTCGCAACTAGCGGGAGCGTAGACGAGCAGTACTTC	CASSFATSGSVDEQYF
TRBV7-9	TRBD2	16	TRBJ2-7	.	TGTGCCAGCAGCTTAGCCCGGGACTACTGGGGCTACGAGCAGTACTTC	CASSLARDYWGYEQYF
TRBV20-1	.	14	TRBJ1-3	.	TGCAGTGCTAGTGAGGATCTCTCTGGAAACACCATATATTTT	CSASEDLSGNTIYF
TRBV5-4	.	13	TRBJ2-5	.	TGTGCCAGCAGCCCCCGCGGGATGGGAACCCAGTACTTC	CASSPRGMGTQYF
TRBV7-2	.	13	TRBJ1-1	many	TGTGCCAGCACCTGGACCGTGAACACTGAAGCTTTCTTT	CASTWTVNTEAFF
TRBV19	.	13	TRBJ1-1	many	TGTGCCAGTAGTCAAACCGGATACGCTGAAGCTTTCTTT	CASSQTGYAEAFF
TRBV10-3	.	14	TRBJ2-7	.	TGTGCCAGCAGTCCCCCGGGACGCCTCTACGAGCAGTACTTC	CASSPPGRLYEQYF
TRBV6-1	.	14	TRBJ1-5	.	TGTGCCAGCAGTTTATCAGGGAACAATCAGCCCCAGCATTTT	CASSLSGNNQPQHF
TRBV20-1	.	15	TRBJ1-3	few	TGCAGTGCTAGCGAAAGACCTGACGGTCTTGCCACCATATATTTT	CSASERPDGLATIYF
TRBV29-1	TRBD1	11	TRBJ2-2	.	TGCAGCGTAGAATGGGACAGGGAGCTGCTTTTT	CSVEWDRELLF
TRBV24-1	TRBD2	15	TRBJ2-7	many	TGTGCCACCAACCGCCACACTAGCGGGGACGACGAGCAGTACTTC	CATNRHTSGDDEQYF
TRBV9	TRBD1	15	TRBJ1-4	few	TGTGCCAGCAGCCCGTGGACAGGGGGCGTTGAAAAACTGTTTTTT	CASSPWTGGVEKLFF
TRBV5-1	.	13	TRBJ2-7	.	TGCGCCAGCAGCTCGACAGGTATCAACGAGCAGTACTTC	CASSSTGINEQYF
TRBV7-2	.	17	TRBJ2-5	once	TGTGCCAGCAGCCAGGGCAGTGGGGGTCGGGGGCAAGAGACCCAGTACTTC	CASSQGSGGRGQETQYF
TRBV7-9	TRBD1	12	TRBJ2-7	few	TGTGCCAGTCTGGGGACAGATAACGAGCAGTACTTC	CASLGTDNEQYF
TRBV6-5	.	13	TRBJ2-7	.	TGTGCCAGCAGTTACGGCAACAGGGAAACGCAGTACTTC	CASSYGNRETQYF
TRBV6-5	.	14	TRBJ2-3	.	TGTGCCAGCAGTTACGTAACCGGGAGAGATACGCAGTATTTT	CASSYVTGRDTQYF
TRBV12-3/TRBV12-4	TRBD1	15	TRBJ1-1	.	TGTGCCAGCAGGGTTAGACAGGGACAGAACACTGAAGCTTTCTTT	CASRVRQGQNTEAFF
TRBV2	.	16	TRBJ2-6	many	TGTGCCAGCACTGAGGCAACAGGGCCTGGGGCCAACGTCCTGACTTTC	CASTEATGPGANVLTF
TRBV29-1	TRBD1	14	TRBJ1-2	.	TGCAGCGTTGCGCCGGGACAGGGTATCTATGGCTACACCTTC	CSVAPGQGIYGYTF
TRBV9	TRBD1	15	TRBJ2-5	few	TGTGCCAGCAGTCGGGGGACAGGGGGTCAAGAGACCCAGTACTTC	CASSRGTGGQETQYF
TRBV9	.	14	TRBJ2-5	few	TGTGCCAGCAGCGCTGGACTCAGCTATGAGACCCAGTACTTC	CASSAGLSYETQYF
TRBV7-2	.	15	TRBJ1-5	few	TGTGCCAGTAGCCAAGATGGAGGGGCCAATCAGCCCCAGCATTTT	CASSQDGGANQPQHF
TRBV7-2	.	15	TRBJ2-7	few	TGTGCCAGCAGCTCCCTGGCCGCTAATCCCTACGAGCAGTACTTC	CASSSLAANPYEQYF
TRBV12-3/TRBV12-4	TRBD2	15	TRBJ2-5	.	TGTGCCAGCAGCCTAACAGGGACTAGCATCGAGACCCAGTACTTC	CASSLTGTSIETQYF
TRBV14	.	14	TRBJ1-5	few	TGTGCCAGCAGCCCTCAGGGTACCAATCAGCCCCAGCATTTT	CASSPQGTNQPQHF
TRBV10-3	.	14	TRBJ1-4	.	TGTGCCATCAGTGAGTGGGAGAACACTGAAAAACTGTTTTTT	CAISEWENTEKLFF
TRBV10-3	.	13	TRBJ1-5	.	TGTGCCACCGGGACGAGGAGCAATCAGCCCCAGCATTTT	CATGTRSNQPQHF
TRBV4-2	.	15	TRBJ1-1	.	TGTGCCAGCAGCCAAGTAAGCAGACTGAACACTGAAGCTTTCTTT	CASSQVSRLNTEAFF
TRBV20-1	TRBD1	15	TRBJ1-3	.	TGCAGTGCTAGAGACCGAAACAGGGGCGGTCACACCATATATTTT	CSARDRNRGGHTIYF
TRBV7-6	TRBD2	18	TRBJ2-7	.	TGTGCCAGCAGCCAAGAAGGGTGGGCTAGCGGGAACACCCACGAGCAGTACTTC	CASSQEGWASGNTHEQYF
TRBV9	TRBD1	17	TRBJ1-1	.	TGTGCCAGCAGCTTAGTGAGGACAGGGGGCGCGGGCACTGAAGCTTTCTTT	CASSLVRTGGAGTEAFF
TRBV7-9	.	13	TRBJ1-5	many	TGTGCCAGCAGCTTAGAGAACAATCAGCCCCAGCATTTT	CASSLENNQPQHF
TRBV5-1	.	15	TRBJ2-5	.	TGCGCCAGCAGCCCGGGACACGCAGTCCAAGAGACCCAGTACTTC	CASSPGHAVQETQYF
TRBV4-3	.	14	TRBJ1-5	.	TGCGCCAGCAGCCAAGTGGTTAGCAATCAGCCCCAGCATTTT	CASSQVVSNQPQHF